This T cell receptor beta chain is drawn from a study of blood T cells in healthy people across ages. Then a second PCR, running about 6 to 12 cycles, was carried out with a sample-barcoded 5' primer and a J-beta primer mix. Each of the cDNA molecules was tagged by a template-switch adaptor with 12 random nucleotides. TCRdb re-called the 5' RACE reads through MiXCR, storing one row per CDR3 protein. Altogether 580,000 or so distinct CDR3 sequences are present, about 45% being singletons, with the ten largest covering 20% to 25%. V dropped 0 bases and J dropped 5 bases, with 19 bases sitting between them. The CDR3 is 16 amino acids. Germline CDR1 reads GTSNPN; CDR2 reads SVGIG (reference sequence). General study results and limits: It was the long-lived donors that had more naive CD4+ cells and higher diversity than aged donors.

Notes on this clonotype: Its antigen is currently unknown.

Sequenced material: blood. This receptor was obtained from a man older than 75 in good health. This sequence joins TRBV30 and TRBJ2-5; D is unclear. Here the CDR3 reads CAWSVTRPHRMETQYF. CDR3 DNA: TGTGCCTGGAGTGTAACCCGTCCACATAGGATGGAGACCCAGTACTTC.